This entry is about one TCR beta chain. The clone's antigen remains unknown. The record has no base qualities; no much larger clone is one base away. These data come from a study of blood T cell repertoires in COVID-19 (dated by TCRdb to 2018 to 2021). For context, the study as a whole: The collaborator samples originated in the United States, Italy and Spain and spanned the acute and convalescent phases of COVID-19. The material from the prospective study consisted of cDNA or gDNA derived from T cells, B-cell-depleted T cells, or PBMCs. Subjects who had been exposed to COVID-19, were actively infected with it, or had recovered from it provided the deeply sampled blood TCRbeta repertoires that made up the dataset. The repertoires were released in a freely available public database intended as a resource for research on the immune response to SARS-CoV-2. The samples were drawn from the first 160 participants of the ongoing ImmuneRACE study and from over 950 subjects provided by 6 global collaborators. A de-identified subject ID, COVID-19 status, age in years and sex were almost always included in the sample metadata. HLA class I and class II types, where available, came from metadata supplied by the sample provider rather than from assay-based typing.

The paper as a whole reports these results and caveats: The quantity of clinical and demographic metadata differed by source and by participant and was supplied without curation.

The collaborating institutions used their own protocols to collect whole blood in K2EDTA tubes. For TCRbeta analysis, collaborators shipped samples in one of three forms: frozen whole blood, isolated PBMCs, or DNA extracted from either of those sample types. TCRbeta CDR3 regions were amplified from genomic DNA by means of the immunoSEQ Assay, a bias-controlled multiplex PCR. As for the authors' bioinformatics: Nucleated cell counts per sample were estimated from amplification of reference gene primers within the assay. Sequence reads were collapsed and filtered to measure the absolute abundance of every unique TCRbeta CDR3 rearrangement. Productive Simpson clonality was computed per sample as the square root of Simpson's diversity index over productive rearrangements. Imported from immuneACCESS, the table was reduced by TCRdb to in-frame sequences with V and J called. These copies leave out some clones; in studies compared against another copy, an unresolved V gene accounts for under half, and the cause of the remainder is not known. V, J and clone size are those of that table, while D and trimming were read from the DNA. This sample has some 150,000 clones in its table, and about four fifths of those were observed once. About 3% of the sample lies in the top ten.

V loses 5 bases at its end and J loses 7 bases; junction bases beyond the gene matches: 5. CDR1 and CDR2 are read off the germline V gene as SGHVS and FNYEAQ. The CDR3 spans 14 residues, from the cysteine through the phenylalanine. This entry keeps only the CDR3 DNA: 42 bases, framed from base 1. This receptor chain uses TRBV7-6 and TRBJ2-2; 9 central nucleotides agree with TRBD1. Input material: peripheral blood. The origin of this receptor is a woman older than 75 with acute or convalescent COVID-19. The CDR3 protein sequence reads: CASSPGTGSGELFF. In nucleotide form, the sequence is TGTGCCAGCAGCCCGGGGACAGGGAGCGGGGAGCTGTTTTTT.